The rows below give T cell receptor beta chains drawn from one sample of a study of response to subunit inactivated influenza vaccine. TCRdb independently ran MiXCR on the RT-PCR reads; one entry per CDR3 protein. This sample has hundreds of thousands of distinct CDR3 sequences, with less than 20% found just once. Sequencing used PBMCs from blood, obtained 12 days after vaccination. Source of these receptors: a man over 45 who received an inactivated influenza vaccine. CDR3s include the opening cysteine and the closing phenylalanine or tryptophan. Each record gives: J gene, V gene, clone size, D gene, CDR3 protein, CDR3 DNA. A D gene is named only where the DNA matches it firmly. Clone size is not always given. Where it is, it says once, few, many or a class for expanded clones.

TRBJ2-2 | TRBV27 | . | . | CASSLSGSPLPGELFF | TGTGCCAGCAGTTTATCGGGATCACCTCTCCCCGGGGAGCTGTTTTTT
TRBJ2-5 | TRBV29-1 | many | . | CSVTTGRQETQYF | TGCAGCGTAACAACAGGGAGGCAAGAGACCCAGTACTTC
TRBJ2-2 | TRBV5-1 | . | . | CASRWGDSNTGELFF | TGCGCCAGCAGATGGGGAGACAGTAACACCGGGGAGCTGTTTTTT
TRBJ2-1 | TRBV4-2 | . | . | CASSQVQDSNEQFF | TGTGCCAGCAGCCAAGTTCAGGACAGCAATGAGCAGTTCTTC
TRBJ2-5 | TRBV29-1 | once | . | CSVEDSNRRGGTQYF | TGCAGCGTTGAAGATAGTAACAGGAGAGGGGGGACCCAGTACTTC
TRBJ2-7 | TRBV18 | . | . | CASSPVQTSSYEQYF | TGTGCCAGCTCACCAGTCCAGACGAGCTCCTACGAGCAGTACTTC
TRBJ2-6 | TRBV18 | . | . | CASTGTRVDSSGANVLTF | TGTGCCAGCACCGGGACCAGGGTGGATAGCTCTGGGGCCAACGTCCTGACTTTC
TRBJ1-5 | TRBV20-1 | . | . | CSARDPARYSNQPQHF | TGCAGTGCTAGAGATCCGGCCAGGTATAGCAATCAGCCCCAGCATTTT
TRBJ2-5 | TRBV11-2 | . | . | CASSLTGAGTNQETQYF | TGTGCCAGCAGCTTAACTGGGGCAGGGACGAACCAAGAGACCCAGTACTTC
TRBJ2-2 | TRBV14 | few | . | CASSPLTGSNTGELFF | TGTGCCAGCAGCCCCCTAACTGGGAGCAACACCGGGGAGCTGTTTTTT
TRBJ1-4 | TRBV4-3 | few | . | CASSQAVREKLFF | TGCGCCAGCAGCCAAGCGGTCCGGGAAAAACTGTTTTTT
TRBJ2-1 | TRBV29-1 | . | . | CSVCRVMTNEQFF | TGCAGCGTATGCAGGGTCATGACGAATGAGCAGTTCTTC
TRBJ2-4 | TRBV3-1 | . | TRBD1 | CASSLGTGFIAKNIQYF | TGTGCCAGCAGCCTAGGGACAGGTTTCATAGCCAAAAACATTCAGTACTTC
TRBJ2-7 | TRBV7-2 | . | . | CASSPDLGPYEQYF | TGTGCCAGCAGCCCCGATCTGGGGCCCTACGAGCAGTACTTC
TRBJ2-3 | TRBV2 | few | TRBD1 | CASSSQDRVPDTQYF | TGTGCCAGCAGCTCCCAGGACAGGGTTCCAGATACGCAGTATTTT
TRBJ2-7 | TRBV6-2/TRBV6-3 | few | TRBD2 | CASSYDLAGWGEQYF | TGTGCCAGCAGTTACGATCTAGCGGGCTGGGGGGAGCAGTACTTC
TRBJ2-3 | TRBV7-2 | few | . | CASRFQGADTQYF | TGTGCCAGCAGGTTCCAGGGTGCAGATACGCAGTATTTT
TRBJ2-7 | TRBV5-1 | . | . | CASSSNTGSVYEQYF | TGCGCCAGCAGCTCCAATACAGGGAGTGTCTACGAGCAGTACTTC
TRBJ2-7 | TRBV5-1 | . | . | CASTGDLTYEQYF | TGCGCCAGCACCGGGGACCTAACCTACGAGCAGTACTTC
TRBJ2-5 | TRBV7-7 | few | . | CASSPLLGGETQYF | TGTGCTAGCAGCCCGCTTCTGGGCGGGGAGACCCAGTACTTC
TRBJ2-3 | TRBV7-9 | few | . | CASSSRDGGRTDTQYF | TGTGCCAGCAGCTCACGCGATGGGGGACGCACAGATACGCAGTATTTT
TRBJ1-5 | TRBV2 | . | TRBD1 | CASSGGTGEQPQHF | TGTGCCAGCAGCGGCGGGACAGGGGAGCAGCCCCAGCATTTT
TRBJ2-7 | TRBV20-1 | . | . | CSAATGRTGEQYF | TGCAGTGCTGCGACAGGGAGGACGGGCGAGCAGTACTTC
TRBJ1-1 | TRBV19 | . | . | CASSIWQATEAFF | TGTGCCAGTAGTATTTGGCAGGCAACTGAAGCTTTCTTT
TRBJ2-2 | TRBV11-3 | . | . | CASSISGSGVGELFF | TGTGCCAGCAGTATTTCAGGGTCGGGGGTCGGGGAGCTGTTTTTT
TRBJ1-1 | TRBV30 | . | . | CAWSHGRHTEAFF | TGTGCCTGGAGCCACGGTAGGCACACTGAAGCTTTCTTT
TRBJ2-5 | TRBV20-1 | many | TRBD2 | CSARALAGGRGETQYF | TGCAGTGCTAGAGCCCTAGCGGGAGGGCGAGGGGAGACCCAGTACTTC
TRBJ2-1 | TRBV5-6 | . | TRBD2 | CASSPLRESVYNEQFF | TGTGCCAGCAGTCCTTTGCGGGAGAGTGTCTACAATGAGCAGTTCTTC
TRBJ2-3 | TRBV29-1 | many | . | CSVDLGTSTDTQYF | TGCAGCGTTGACTTAGGTACCAGCACAGATACGCAGTATTTT
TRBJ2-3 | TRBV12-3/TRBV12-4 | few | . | CASSPGQRTNTQYF | TGTGCCAGCAGTCCCGGTCAGCGGACCAATACGCAGTATTTT
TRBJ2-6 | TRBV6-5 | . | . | CASSYSVLGASSGANVLTF | TGTGCCAGCAGTTACTCGGTTCTGGGGGCGAGCTCTGGGGCCAACGTCCTGACTTTC
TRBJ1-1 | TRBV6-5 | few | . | CASRTGGSAEAFF | TGTGCCAGCCGTACTGGGGGGAGTGCTGAAGCTTTCTTT
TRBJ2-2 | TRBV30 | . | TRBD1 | CAYYPKGGKYTGELFF | TGTGCCTACTACCCTAAAGGGGGCAAGTACACCGGGGAGCTGTTTTTT
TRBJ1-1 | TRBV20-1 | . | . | CSATRGRTTEAFF | TGCAGTGCTACCCGGGGGCGGACCACTGAAGCTTTCTTT
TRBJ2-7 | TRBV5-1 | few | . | CASSFTFPYEQYF | TGCGCCAGCAGCTTTACATTTCCCTACGAGCAGTACTTC
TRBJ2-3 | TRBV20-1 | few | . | CSAPGQGNTDTQYF | TGCAGTGCGCCGGGTCAGGGTAACACAGATACGCAGTATTTT
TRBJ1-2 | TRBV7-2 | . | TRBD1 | CASSHPGQGHTF | TGTGCCAGCAGCCACCCCGGACAGGGTCACACCTTC
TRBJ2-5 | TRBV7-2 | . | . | CASSLVALQGQETQYF | TGTGCCAGCAGCTTAGTGGCACTACAGGGACAAGAGACCCAGTACTTC
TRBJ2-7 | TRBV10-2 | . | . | CASSTRREQYF | TGCGCCAGCAGCACCAGGCGGGAGCAGTACTTC